These T cell receptor beta chains were read from a single sample in a study of T cell changes during pregnancy in multiple sclerosis. Clones were read by immunoSEQ multiplex PCR, and TCRdb kept only the in-frame ones, dropping some. The sample records about 40,000 clones, about 90% being singletons. The material was CD4+ T cells from peripheral blood mononuclear cells, obtained before pregnancy. The receptors were gathered from a female donor with multiple sclerosis, enrolled in a pregnancy study. Both conserved end residues are part of each CDR3. Each record gives: J gene, clone size, V gene, D gene, CDR3 protein, CDR3 DNA. The D gene is left open where the match is weak. Size tells how often a clone was seen (once, few, many) or the class of an expanded clone, and some rows leave it out.

TRBJ2-7	NA	TRBV10-3	TRBD2	CSTSGPSYEQYF	TGTTCTACTAGCGGTCCCTCCTACGAGCAGTACTTC
TRBJ1-5	NA	TRBV7-8	TRBD1	CASSLGTGGSNQPQHF	TGTGCCAGCAGCTTGGGGACAGGGGGCAGCAATCAGCCCCAGCATTTT
TRBJ2-3	NA	TRBV2	NA	CASYSAGQDTQYF	TGTGCCAGCTATTCGGCGGGTCAGGATACGCAGTATTTT
TRBJ1-2	NA	TRBV28	NA	CASSLWSRGGYTF	TGTGCCAGCAGTTTATGGTCCCGCGGGGGCTACACCTTC
TRBJ1-1	NA	TRBV27	NA	CASTHLGAHNTEAFF	TGTGCCAGCACGCACTTAGGGGCCCATAACACTGAAGCTTTCTTT
TRBJ2-7	NA	TRBV4-2	TRBD2	CASSQDIGTSGSYEQYF	TGTGCCAGCAGCCAAGATATAGGGACTAGCGGGAGTTACGAGCAGTACTTC
TRBJ2-1	NA	TRBV7-2	NA	CASSLEPLGAGSSYNEQFF	TGTGCCAGCAGCTTAGAGCCCCTAGGGGCGGGAAGCTCCTACAATGAGCAGTTCTTC
TRBJ2-7	NA	TRBV19	TRBD2	CASKSPRALAELYEQYF	TGTGCCAGTAAAAGCCCCCGGGCCCTAGCGGAGCTGTACGAGCAGTACTTC
TRBJ2-5	NA	TRBV6-5	NA	CASTPPAGAGETQYF	TGTGCCAGCACTCCCCCGGCAGGGGCGGGAGAGACCCAGTACTTC
TRBJ2-7	few	TRBV28	TRBD2	CASSLPPLAGGIQYF	TGTGCCAGCAGTCTCCCCCCCCTAGCGGGAGGGATTCAGTACTTC
TRBJ2-3	NA	TRBV19	TRBD2	CASSRWTSDYTDTQYF	TGTGCCAGTAGCCGTTGGACTAGCGACTACACAGATACGCAGTATTTT
TRBJ2-7	NA	TRBV4-2	NA	CASSQDRGSRGDFYEQYF	TGTGCCAGCAGCCAAGATAGGGGCAGCCGAGGAGATTTCTACGAGCAGTACTTC
TRBJ2-3	NA	TRBV7-9	TRBD2	CASSLALSGSGSRETQYF	TGTGCCAGCAGCTTAGCGCTTTCAGGGAGCGGGAGTCGGGAAACGCAGTATTTT
TRBJ2-3	NA	TRBV19	NA	CASTFIGTDTQYF	TGTGCCAGTACCTTCATCGGGACAGATACGCAGTATTTT
TRBJ2-3	once	TRBV5-4	TRBD1	CASSLAGQGSTDTQYF	TGTGCCAGCAGCTTGGCCGGACAGGGGAGCACAGATACGCAGTATTTT
TRBJ2-1	NA	TRBV4-3	TRBD2	CASSQDRGLAGYNEQFF	TGCGCCAGCAGCCAAGATCGAGGACTAGCGGGATACAATGAGCAGTTCTTC
TRBJ1-1	NA	TRBV4-2	NA	CASSQESRVENTEAFF	TGTGCCAGCAGCCAAGAATCCAGGGTTGAGAACACTGAAGCTTTCTTT
TRBJ1-1	NA	TRBV6-6	NA	CASRVATEAFF	TGTGCCAGCAGGGTGGCCACTGAAGCTTTCTTT
TRBJ2-1	NA	TRBV7-2	NA	CASSQSSFSEQFF	TGTGCCAGCAGCCAATCTTCGTTCAGTGAGCAGTTCTTC
TRBJ2-4	once	TRBV19	NA	CASRDSLAKNIQYF	TGTGCCAGTCGGGACTCGCTGGCCAAAAACATTCAGTACTTC
TRBJ2-3	NA	TRBV5-4	NA	CASSPTGADTQYF	TGTGCCAGCAGCCCGACCGGGGCAGATACGCAGTATTTT
TRBJ2-7	NA	TRBV29-1	NA	CSIKGGPYEQYF	TGCAGCATTAAGGGAGGACCCTACGAGCAGTACTTC
TRBJ1-2	NA	TRBV6-6	NA	CASTSGPLNYGYTF	TGTGCCAGCACTAGCGGGCCGTTAAACTATGGCTACACCTTC
TRBJ2-5	NA	TRBV11-2	NA	CASSPQLPGQQETQYF	TGTGCCAGCAGCCCACAACTCCCTGGGCAGCAAGAGACCCAGTACTTC
TRBJ2-1	NA	TRBV7-2	TRBD2	CASKGDSGSSYNEQFF	TGTGCCAGCAAAGGAGATAGCGGGAGCTCCTACAATGAGCAGTTCTTC
TRBJ1-5	NA	TRBV19	NA	CASNPAGGPSNQPQHF	TGTGCCAGTAACCCGGCGGGGGGGCCCAGCAATCAGCCCCAGCATTTT
TRBJ1-3	once	TRBV2	NA	CASKADSPPGNTIYF	TGTGCCAGCAAAGCGGACAGCCCTCCTGGAAACACCATATATTTT
TRBJ2-7	NA	TRBV28	TRBD1	CASRGGTGAHEQYF	TGTGCCAGCAGGGGGGGGACAGGGGCCCACGAGCAGTACTTC
TRBJ2-2	NA	TRBV7-9	NA	CASVQGNTGELFF	TGTGCCAGCGTCCAGGGTAACACCGGGGAGCTGTTTTTT
TRBJ1-4	NA	TRBV7-8	TRBD1	CASRGTGDPNEKLFF	TGTGCCAGCAGGGGGACAGGGGACCCTAATGAAAAACTGTTTTTT
TRBJ2-7	NA	TRBV6-1	NA	CASSEGGRDYEQYF	TGTGCCAGCAGTGAAGGGGGCAGAGACTACGAGCAGTACTTC
TRBJ1-4	NA	TRBV15	NA	CATSRDTGEKLFF	TGTGCCACCAGCAGAGATACGGGAGAAAAACTGTTTTTT
TRBJ2-1	NA	TRBV18	TRBD1	CASSPTGGGEQFF	TGTGCCAGCTCGCCGACAGGGGGAGGGGAGCAGTTCTTC
TRBJ1-2	NA	TRBV10-3	TRBD1	CAISGTGNNYGYTF	TGTGCCATCAGTGGGACAGGGAATAACTATGGCTACACCTTC
TRBJ1-5	NA	TRBV27	NA	CASSFRGGAGSNQPQHF	TGTGCCAGCAGTTTTAGGGGCGGGGCGGGTAGCAATCAGCCCCAGCATTTT
TRBJ2-1	few	TRBV5-4	NA	CASSFSGSYNEQFF	TGTGCCAGCAGCTTCTCGGGCTCCTACAATGAGCAGTTCTTC
TRBJ2-1	NA	TRBV5-1	NA	CASMSLTDNEQFF	TGCGCCAGCATGTCCCTAACCGACAATGAGCAGTTCTTC
TRBJ1-5	once	TRBV7-6	TRBD1	CARIPGQGNQPQHF	TGTGCCAGGATCCCAGGACAGGGAAATCAGCCCCAGCATTTT
TRBJ1-3	NA	TRBV6-1	TRBD1	CASSEQDRVGNTIYF	TGTGCCAGCAGTGAACAGGACAGGGTAGGAAACACCATATATTTT
TRBJ2-5	NA	TRBV7-9	TRBD2	CASIGLAGPYQETQYF	TGTGCCAGCATCGGACTAGCGGGACCCTACCAAGAGACCCAGTACTTC
TRBJ2-7	NA	TRBV5-4	NA	CASSLEASYEQYF	TGTGCCAGCAGCTTGGAGGCTAGCTACGAGCAGTACTTC
TRBJ2-7	NA	TRBV11-1	NA	CASSLLQGTYEQYF	TGTGCCAGCAGCTTATTACAGGGAACCTACGAGCAGTACTTC
TRBJ2-5	few	TRBV10-3	NA	CATARGYQETQYF	TGTGCCACGGCTAGGGGGTACCAAGAGACCCAGTACTTC
TRBJ2-2	NA	TRBV19	NA	CASSAQRGSGELFF	TGTGCCAGTAGTGCCCAACGAGGATCCGGGGAGCTGTTTTTT
TRBJ2-4	NA	TRBV19	NA	CASRSPQTPLNIQYF	TGTGCCAGCCGGTCCCCCCAGACTCCCCTAAACATTCAGTACTTC
TRBJ2-1	NA	TRBV27	TRBD2	CASSLEVRAGGYNEQFF	TGTGCCAGCAGTTTAGAGGTTAGAGCGGGAGGGTACAATGAGCAGTTCTTC
TRBJ1-1	once	TRBV19	NA	CASSPLDRMNTEAFF	TGTGCCAGTAGTCCCCTGGACAGAATGAACACTGAAGCTTTCTTT